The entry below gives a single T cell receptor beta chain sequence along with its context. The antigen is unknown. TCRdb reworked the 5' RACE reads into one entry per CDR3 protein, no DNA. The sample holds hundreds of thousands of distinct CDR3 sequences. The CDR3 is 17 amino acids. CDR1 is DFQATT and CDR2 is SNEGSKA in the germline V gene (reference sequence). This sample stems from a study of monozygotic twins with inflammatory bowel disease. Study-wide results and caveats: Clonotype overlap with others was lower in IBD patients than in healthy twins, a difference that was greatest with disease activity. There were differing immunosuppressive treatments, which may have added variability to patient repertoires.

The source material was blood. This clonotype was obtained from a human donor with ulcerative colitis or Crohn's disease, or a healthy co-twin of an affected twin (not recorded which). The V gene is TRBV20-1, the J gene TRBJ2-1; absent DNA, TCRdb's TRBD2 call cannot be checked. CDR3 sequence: CSAALSGTSGRRVEQFF.